What follows are 10 T cell receptor beta chains derived from one specimen sequenced in a study of T cell changes during pregnancy in multiple sclerosis. Clones were sequenced by immunoSEQ multiplex PCR, and TCRdb holds only the in-frame ones, with some missing. The table shows tens of thousands of clones, with about 90% occurring only once. Specimen: peripheral blood, collected in the first trimester of pregnancy. Every receptor here comes from a female donor in good health, enrolled as a control in a pregnancy study.

The genes are TRBV18 and TRBJ2-5, with a weak D call TRBD1 (5 bases). The CDR3 is 13 residues long. CDR1 and CDR2 from the germline V gene are KGHSH and LQKENI. V was cut by 8 bases and J by 5 bases, with 15 bases left in between. The CDR3 nucleotides are TGTGCCAGCCTATCCCCAGGGTTGGAGACCCAGTACTTC. It encodes CASLSPGLETQYF. The whole variable domain, filled in from reference TRBV18 and TRBJ2-5, reads NAGVMQNPRHLVRRRGQEARLRCSPMKGHSHVYWYRQLPEEGLKFMVYLQKENIIDESGMPKERFSAEFPKEGPSILRIQQVVRGDSAAYFCASLSPGLETQYFGPGTRLLVL.

The CDR3 protein is CASSERVVAQNIQYF. The DNA of the CDR3 is TGTGCCAGCAGCGAGCGAGTCGTCGCACAAAACATTCAGTACTTC. The V call is TRBV2, the J call TRBJ2-4; D not certain. There are 15 residues in the CDR3. V shed 6 bases and J shed 5 bases, with 17 bases lying between them. Germline values: CDR1 SNHLY, CDR2 FYNNEI.

The rearrangement joins TRBV28 to TRBJ2-3; 11 bases line up with TRBD2. Germline V gene data show CDR1 as MDHEN and CDR2 as SYDVKM. This CDR3 is 17 amino acids long. V was clipped by 7 bases and J by 1 base; unmatched bases: 10. The CDR3 coding sequence is TGTGCCAGCAACCGGAGTAGCGGGAGGGTGGGCACAGATACGCAGTATTTT. Its translation is CASNRSSGRVGTDTQYF. The variable domain in full, with the rest retrieved from reference TRBV28 and TRBJ2-3, is DVKVTQSSRYLVKRTGEKVFLECVQDMDHENMFWYRQDPGLGLRLIYFSYDVKMKEKGDIPEGYSVSREKKERFSLILESASTNQTSMYLCASNRSSGRVGTDTQYFGPGTRLTVL.

The chain has TRBV2 and TRBJ2-7; 12 nucleotides match TRBD2. V lost 5 bases, J lost 4 bases, and 0 bases stayed unmatched. CDR1 and CDR2 (germline): SNHLY, FYNNEI. CDR3 length: 13 amino acids. The CDR3 is CASSLAGGYEQYF. The CDR3 region has the DNA TGTGCCAGCAGTCTAGCGGGAGGGTACGAGCAGTACTTC.

The chain joins TRBV28 to TRBJ2-5; 7 bases line up with TRBD1. The CDR3 is 14 amino acids. Germline V gene lookup returns CDR1 MDHEN and CDR2 SYDVKM. Losses at the gene ends were 0 bases for V and 3 bases for J; bases not matched to a gene: 1. The CDR3, as DNA: TGTGCCAGCAGTTTATGGCAGGGGGAAGAGACCCAGTACTTC. Encoded protein: CASSLWQGEETQYF.

This clone occurred a few times. The genes are TRBV25-1 and TRBJ2-2; TRBD2 is a possible D gene (7 bases). Germline V gives CDR1 MGHDK, CDR2 SYGVNS. The V end lost 1 base, the J end lost 6 bases, and 15 bases lay between the germline ends. The CDR3 consists of 16 residues. The CDR3 sequence is CASSESGRGTPGELFF. The CDR3 DNA reads TGTGCCAGCAGTGAATCGGGGAGGGGGACGCCCGGGGAGCTGTTTTTT.

The chain is built from TRBV19 and TRBJ1-4; no firm D call. Between the trimmed V and J ends, which lost 7 bases and 6 bases, there was a span of 9 bases. The CDR3 is 12 amino acids. Germline CDR1 is LNHDA and CDR2 is SQIVND (reference sequence). CDR3: CASTSLDEKLFF. In nucleotides, the CDR3 is TGTGCCAGTACCTCCTTAGATGAAAAACTGTTTTTT.

DNA for the CDR3: TGTGCCAGCTCACCGCTGGGGCGGGGGGACACTGAAGCTTTCTTT. This sequence encodes CASSPLGRGDTEAFF. The chain couples TRBV18 to TRBJ1-1; maybe TRBD1 (5 bases). The CDR3 spans 15 residues. V dropped 3 bases and J dropped 3 bases, with 14 bases sitting between them. CDR1 is KGHSH and CDR2 is LQKENI in the germline V gene.

This sequence joins TRBV18 and TRBJ2-3; possible D gene TRBD2, 6 bases. Germline V gives CDR1 KGHSH, CDR2 LQKENI. The V gene lost 1 base and the J gene lost 4 bases, with 18 bases spanning the gap. This CDR3 is 17 amino acids long. The CDR3 DNA reads as TGTGCCAGCTCACCACTTACGGGTAGCGGAGGTTCAGATACGCAGTATTTT. Translation: CASSPLTGSGGSDTQYF.

The V gene is TRBV29-1, the J gene TRBJ2-3, with D hard to call. The CDR3 totals 11 residues. The V end was cut by 2 bases, the J end by 5 bases, with 5 bases between. Germline-derived CDR1 and CDR2 are SQVTM and ANQGSEA. CDR3 sequence reads: CSVEIRDTQYF. For the CDR3, the DNA is TGCAGCGTTGAAATCAGAGATACGCAGTATTTT.